Listed here are 22 T cell receptor beta chains from one sample, sequenced in a study of shared clonotypes between healthy human individuals. Profiled with immunoSEQ multiplex PCR; TCRdb holds only in-frame clones, not every one. Altogether 2.5 million or so clones are present, around 90% being singletons, with the ten largest covering about 0.13%. Sequenced: naive CD4+ T cells sorted from blood. Noted subset: CD45RA+ positively selected. All receptors derive from a man aged 18 to 29 in good health.

This chain joins TRBV6-1 and TRBJ1-2; D might be TRBD1 (5 bases). The CDR3 contains 15 residues. Germline loops: CDR1 MNHNS, CDR2 SASEGT. V lost 4 bases and J lost 1, with 13 bases in between. CDR3 region: CASSVRDGFNYGYTF. The CDR3 region has the DNA TGTGCCAGCAGTGTACGGGACGGTTTTAACTATGGCTACACCTTC.

This clone was observed a few times. Other DNA sequences in this specimen translate into the identical CDR3. The rearrangement joins TRBV6-1 to TRBJ2-7; 8 nucleotides align to TRBD1. This CDR3 region has 14 residues. With V trimmed by 2 bases and J by 7 bases, 7 bases remained unmatched. In germline, CDR1 is MNHNS, CDR2 SASEGT. The CDR3 here is CASSERQGAREQYF. In DNA, the CDR3 is TGTGCCAGCAGTGAAAGGCAGGGGGCGCGTGAGCAGTACTTC.

The chain links TRBV13 to TRBJ1-3; 9 bases are shared with TRBD1. V shed 5 bases and J 5 bases; nucleotides not matched to a gene: 4. Per germline, CDR1 PRHDT and CDR2 FYEKMQ (reference sequence). The CDR3 contains 14 residues. The DNA of the CDR3 is TGTGCCAGCAGCGATACAGGGGGCCGAAACACCATATATTTT. Translated: CASSDTGGRNTIYF.

J is TRBJ2-5 and V is TRBV7-2; D is unresolved. Germline V gene data show CDR1 as SGHTA and CDR2 as FQGNSA. This CDR3 has 15 residues. With 1 base removed from V and 2 bases from J, the gap between germline ends came to 11 bases. The CDR3 is CASSLELSGQETQYF. Here the CDR3 DNA reads TGTGCCAGCAGCTTAGAGTTGTCTGGTCAAGAGACCCAGTACTTC.

The V and J genes are TRBV30 and TRBJ1-4, with 8 positions matching TRBD1. V trimming: 5 bases; J trimming: 0 bases; junction bases outside the gene matches: 11. The CDR3 runs 17 residues. In germline, CDR1 is GTSNPN, CDR2 SVGIG (reference sequence). The CDR3 DNA sequence: TGTGCCTGGCGGCTTGATCAGGACAGGGCAACTAATGAAAAACTGTTTTTT. Its protein is CAWRLDQDRATNEKLFF.

The gene calls are TRBV28 and TRBJ2-7, with 7 bases that match TRBD1. With 7 bases clipped from V and 2 bases from J, the junction kept 8 bases outside the gene matches. The germline gives CDR1 MDHEN, CDR2 SYDVKM. This CDR3 is built from 14 residues. CDR3 nucleotides: TGTGCCAGCAATTCCGGGACAGCCGCCTACGAGCAGTACTTC. Translating gives CASNSGTAAYEQYF.

This clone was counted only a few times. The chain has TRBV7-9 and TRBJ1-1, with D hard to call. Per germline, CDR1 SEHNR and CDR2 FQNEAQ (reference sequence). V was cut by 3 bases and J by 0 bases, with 5 bases left in between. The CDR3 totals 13 residues. CDR3 in DNA: TGTGCCAGCAGCTTCCGAATGAACACTGAAGCTTTCTTT. This translates into CASSFRMNTEAFF.

The V gene is TRBV9, the J gene TRBJ1-6, with D unclear. The CDR3 spans 15 residues. V was cut by 0 bases and J by 9 bases, with 13 bases left in between. The germline CDR1 and CDR2 sequences are SGDLS and YYNGEE. As DNA, the CDR3 is TGTGCCAGCAGCGTAGAGGGTGTCAAGGTTTCACCCCTCCACTTT. Encoded protein: CASSVEGVKVSPLHF.

This chain connects TRBV11-2 to TRBJ2-5; 9 nucleotides agree with TRBD2. The CDR3 is 14 amino acids. Germline-derived CDR1 and CDR2 are SGHAT and FQNNGV. The J segment lost 3 bases and the V segment lost 3 bases, leaving 2 bases of the junction unmatched. As DNA, the CDR3 is TGTGCCAGCAGCTTCAGCGGGGGGAAAGAGACCCAGTACTTC. This sequence encodes CASSFSGGKETQYF.

The rearrangement uses TRBV10-3 and TRBJ1-1; D uncertain. Looked up from germline, CDR1 is ENHRY and CDR2 is SYGVKD. This CDR3 has 13 amino acids. The germline V and J ends were trimmed by 7 bases and 7 bases, with 16 bases remaining between them. As DNA, the CDR3 is TGTGCCATCACCCGAGACACCGCGCATGAAGCTTTCTTT. Its protein is CAITRDTAHEAFF.

J is TRBJ2-5 and V is TRBV6-5; possibly TRBD1 or TRBD2 for D (5 bases each). Trimming stripped 6 bases from V and 2 bases from J, with 16 bases between. From germline, CDR1 is MNHEY and CDR2 SVGAGI. This CDR3 comprises 15 residues. As DNA, the CDR3 is TGTGCCAGCAGCAGGTCCTCGGGGCTACAAGAGACCCAGTACTTC. Its protein is CASSRSSGLQETQYF.

The chain uses TRBV7-2 and TRBJ2-7; tentatively, D is TRBD2 (6 bases). The CDR3 has 15 residues. Germline CDR1 is SGHTA and CDR2 is FQGNSA. The V and J ends lost 1 base and 6 bases respectively, with 16 bases between them. The CDR3 is CASSLGYGSSGEQYF. The CDR3 coding sequence is TGTGCCAGCAGCTTAGGTTACGGGAGCTCTGGCGAGCAGTACTTC.

V is TRBV2 and J is TRBJ2-2; 10 bases fit TRBD1. Unmatched junction bases numbered 5, after V lost 5 bases and J lost 5 bases. Per the germline V gene, CDR1 is SNHLY and CDR2 is FYNNEI. The CDR3 loop spans 15 amino acids. This chain's CDR3 is CASSSTGGDTGELFF. CDR3 nucleotides: TGTGCCAGCAGTTCGACAGGGGGCGATACCGGGGAGCTGTTTTTT.

A single count supports this clone. Other DNA sequences in this specimen translate into the identical CDR3. Here the CDR3 DNA reads TGTGCGAGAGACTCTGGAAACACCATATATTTT. Translating it yields CARDSGNTIYF. The chain combines TRBV30 with TRBJ1-3; D gene ambiguous. Germline CDR1 and CDR2: GTSNPN and SVGIG (reference sequence). CDR3 length equals 11 residues.

V is TRBV10-3 and J is TRBJ2-6, with TRBD1 matching 8 bases. The CDR3 consists of 18 residues. Germline V gene data show CDR1 as ENHRY and CDR2 as SYGVKD. Unmatched junction bases numbered 14, after V lost 10 bases and J lost 0 bases. The CDR3 protein is CATEGQGTLSSGANVLTF. CDR3 DNA: TGTGCCACCGAAGGACAGGGAACCCTTTCCTCTGGGGCCAACGTCCTGACTTTC.

V gene TRBV6-1 combines with J gene TRBJ1-4; 7 bases are a match to TRBD1. The CDR3 loop spans 14 amino acids. Germline V CDR1 and CDR2: MNHNS, SASEGT. V gave up 0 bases and J gave up 8 bases; unmatched junction bases: 3. CDR3 bases: TGTGCCAGCAGTGAAGCGACCAGGGGGGAAAAACTGTTTTTT. As protein: CASSEATRGEKLFF.

The chain recombines TRBV7-8 with TRBJ1-6; D is ambiguous. The germline V gene encodes CDR1 SGHVS and CDR2 FQNEAQ. The ends were cut back, 2 bases at V and 0 bases at J, with 14 bases in the middle. The CDR3 consists of 18 residues. CDR3 sequence reads: CASSLLWSGSSYNSPLHF. In DNA form, the CDR3 reads TGTGCCAGCAGCTTACTGTGGTCGGGCAGCTCCTATAATTCACCCCTCCACTTT.

This clone was recorded only once. The chain is built from TRBV5-1 and TRBJ1-1, with 8 bases lining up with TRBD1. This CDR3 has 15 amino acids. Germline loops: CDR1 SGHRS, CDR2 YFSETQ. Trimming at V came to 0 bases and at J to 5 bases, leaving 6 bases not matched to a gene. This chain's CDR3 is CASSLGTGSFTEAFF. The CDR3, as DNA: TGCGCCAGCAGCTTGGGGACAGGGTCCTTTACTGAAGCTTTCTTT.

The V gene is TRBV9, the J gene TRBJ1-2; D is perhaps TRBD1 (5 bases). The CDR3 spans 13 residues. Deletions cut 3 bases from V and 6 bases from J, with 12 bases between. Germline V gives CDR1 SGDLS, CDR2 YYNGEE. The CDR3 DNA reads as TGTGCCAGCAGCGCCGGGACCCCCAATGGCTACACCTTC. Translation: CASSAGTPNGYTF.

Note on this clone: In the same sample, other DNA sequences code for this CDR3. The chain links TRBV18 to TRBJ2-4, with unresolved D. Germline lookup yields CDR1 KGHSH and CDR2 LQKENI. This CDR3 region has 14 residues. V lost 2 bases to trimming and J lost 2 bases, with 7 bases between them. CDR3 loop: CASSPGETKNIQYF. As DNA, the CDR3 is TGTGCCAGCTCACCAGGGGAAACCAAAAACATTCAGTACTTC.

The chain carries TRBV19 and TRBJ1-4, with D maybe TRBD1 (5 bases). The CDR3 contains 13 residues. Germline V lookup: CDR1 LNHDA, CDR2 SQIVND (reference sequence). V was shortened by 4 bases and J by 5 bases, with 8 bases between the two germline ends. The CDR3 DNA reads TGTGCCAGTAGTAGGGGCCGAAATGAAAAACTGTTTTTT. Its protein is CASSRGRNEKLFF.

Worth noting for this clone: The identical CDR3 is also encoded by other nucleotide sequences in the sample. The chain links TRBV28 to TRBJ2-2; the D is unclear. This CDR3 region has 13 residues. Deletions cut 9 bases from V and 2 bases from J, with 10 bases between. From germline, CDR1 is MDHEN and CDR2 SYDVKM. CDR3 residues: CASKTANTGELFF. In DNA, the CDR3 is TGTGCCAGTAAAACAGCAAACACCGGGGAGCTGTTTTTT.